These 27 T cell receptor gamma chains share one sample of origin, sequenced in a study of intestinal T cells in coeliac disease. LymphoTrack primers amplified TRG sequences from around 210 ng of biopsy DNA. TCRdb made new clone calls on the multiplex PCR reads using CATT. The data contain roughly 300 gamma-chain clones, 45% to 70% of them singletons. Over 9 formalin-fixed paraffin-embedded scrolls, each 5 µm thick, supplied each case's genomic DNA. The specimen was a duodenal biopsy. The receptors were gathered from a human donor who served as a control with a normal duodenal biopsy, not a healthy volunteer.

On this clone: Just one base apart from a much larger clone, this may be a read error. Other DNA sequences within the sample encode an identical CDR3. The CDR3 region has the DNA TGTGCCACCTGGGACGGGGACTCTGAGAAACTCTTT. Translated: CATWDGDSEKLF. The chain carries TRGV2 and TRGJ1 or TRGJ2. The ends lost 0 bases at V and 11 bases at J; junction bases unmatched: 7. CDR1 EGSNGY and CDR2 YDSYNSKV come from the germline V gene. The CDR3 is made up of 12 amino acids.

As DNA, the CDR3 is TGTGCCTTGTGGGAACCTAATAAGAAACTCTTT. It translates to CALWEPNKKLF. This chain uses TRGV9 with TRGJ1 or TRGJ2. There are 11 residues in the CDR3. V gave up 4 bases and J gave up 8 bases; unmatched junction bases: 5. Germline loops: CDR1 GITISATS, CDR2 ISYDGTV (reference sequence).

This clone showed up just a few times. The rearrangement joins TRGV10 to TRGJ1 or TRGJ2. TRGV10 is reported as an ORF; its role is uncertain. The CDR3 covers 12 residues. The junction had 14 bases not matched to a gene; V was cut back by 8 bases and J by 12 bases. CDR3 DNA sequence: TGTGCTGCGTGGGATTATTTAGAGGGGAAACTCTTT. As protein: CAAWDYLEGKLF.

This clone was seen a handful of times. TCRdb's entry gives the protein of a much larger clone, which mismatches this DNA's translation at residue 5, likely from a read error; the protein reported here is translated from the DNA. The chain carries TRGV8 and TRGJ1 or TRGJ2. This CDR3 region has 15 residues. Looked up from germline, CDR1 is VENAVY and CDR2 is YDSYNSRV. V lost 5 bases to trimming and J lost 3 bases; unmatched junction nucleotides: 13. The CDR3 region has the DNA TGTGCCACCTGGGGTACCAGGTCGCTTTATTATAAGAAACTCTTT. Encoded protein: CATWGTRSLYYKKLF.

The V and J genes are TRGV2 and TRGJ1 or TRGJ2. Germline-derived CDR1 and CDR2 are EGSNGY and YDSYNSKV. Trimming at V came to 0 bases and at J to 0 bases, leaving 2 bases not matched to a gene. CDR3 length: 14 amino acids. CDR3 DNA sequence: TGTGCCACCTGGGACGGGCTGAATTATTATAAGAAACTCTTT. Protein sequence: CATWDGLNYYKKLF.

This clone was seen a few times. The translation of this DNA and the TCRdb protein of a much larger clone differ at residue 7, probably owing to a read error; the protein shown here is translated from the DNA. The V and J genes are TRGV3 and TRGJ1 or TRGJ2. Trimming removed 0 bases from V and 9 bases from J; junction bases left unmatched: 2. Germline loops: CDR1 VTNTFY, CDR2 YDVSTARD (reference sequence). This CDR3 has 11 residues. CDR3 nucleotides: TGTGCCACCTGGGACAGGCTTAAGAAACTCTTT. It translates to CATWDRLKKLF.

J is TRGJ1 or TRGJ2 and V is TRGV8. This CDR3 is built from 15 residues. Germline V gives CDR1 VENAVY, CDR2 YDSYNSRV. V shed 1 base and J 5 bases; nucleotides not matched to a gene: 11. The DNA for the CDR3 is TGTGCCACCTGGGATAGAGATACCCCTAATTATAAGAAACTCTTT. Translating it yields CATWDRDTPNYKKLF.

The table lists this clone with a few counts. The J gene is TRGJ1 or TRGJ2, the V gene TRGV8. Germline CDR1 VENAVY, CDR2 YDSYNSRV. This CDR3 comprises 16 residues. J was trimmed by 3 bases and V by 8 bases; bases with no gene match: 19. CDR3 protein: CATLGYLFGFYYKKLF. DNA for the CDR3: TGTGCCACCTTGGGATATTTGTTCGGTTTTTATTATAAGAAACTCTTT.

A few counts support this clone. This DNA translates differently at residue 2 from the TCRdb protein, which is that of a much larger clone; a read error is likely, and the protein shown is the DNA's own translation. This rearrangement joins TRGV8 to TRGJ1 or TRGJ2. This CDR3 contains 15 residues. Looked up from germline, CDR1 is VENAVY and CDR2 is YDSYNSRV. Here the CDR3 reads CTTWDTRSLYYKKLF. The CDR3 DNA follows: TGTACCACCTGGGATACCAGGTCGCTTTATTATAAGAAACTCTTT.

This clone turned up a few times. A much larger clonotype is one base distant, so this may be a read error. At the DNA level, this CDR3 is encoded by other sequences in the same sample as well. The rearrangement joins TRGV10 to TRGJP2. TRGV10 is known as an ORF, though its function is uncertain. This CDR3 is built from 17 residues. The CDR3 loop is CAAWDSPHVRSDWIKTF. CDR3 in DNA: TGTGCCGCGTGGGATTCCCCCCATGTGCGTAGTGATTGGATCAAGACGTTT.

The rearrangement joins TRGV10 to TRGJ1 or TRGJ2. TRGV10 is noted as an ORF with a role that remains uncertain. The CDR3 contains 11 residues. The trim removed 8 bases at V and 12 bases at J, leaving 11 bases unmatched. Here the CDR3 reads CAAWIPCGKLF. Here the CDR3 DNA reads TGTGCTGCGTGGATCCCGTGTGGGAAACTCTTT.

This clone was seen more than once but under ten times. Just one base apart from a much larger clone, this may be a read error. This same CDR3 is encoded by further DNA sequences in the sample. This rearrangement joins TRGV3 to TRGJ1 or TRGJ2. Germline-derived CDR1 and CDR2 are VTNTFY and YDVSTARD (reference sequence). The CDR3 has 11 residues. CDR3 DNA: TGTGCCACCTGGGACACCTATAAGAAACTCTTC. Protein sequence: CATWDTYKKLF.

This clone was found a few times. Only one base separates this from a far larger clonotype, so it likely reflects a read error. Other DNA sequences of this sample code for an identical CDR3. The rearrangement uses TRGV8 and TRGJP2. The germline CDR1 and CDR2 sequences are VENAVY and YDSYNSRV. The CDR3 loop spans 13 amino acids. V trimming: 3 bases; J trimming: 6 bases; junction bases outside the gene matches: 4. CDR3 loop: CATWDGGDWIKTF. CDR3 nucleotides: TGTGCCACCTGGGATGGTGGTGATTGGATCAAGACGTTT.

This clone was observed a few times. This chain uses TRGV3 with TRGJ1 or TRGJ2. CDR1 and CDR2 from the germline V gene are VTNTFY and YDVSTARD (reference sequence). CDR3 length equals 12 residues. The ends lost 3 bases at V and 4 bases at J; junction bases unmatched: 3. CDR3 nucleotide sequence: TGTGCCACCTGGGACTTGTATTATAAGAAACTCTTT. Its translation: CATWDLYYKKLF.

Remarks on this clone: The protein TCRdb gives is from a much larger clone and does not agree with this DNA's translation at residue 2, likely a read error; the protein shown here comes from the DNA. The chain recombines TRGV8 with TRGJP2. Germline assignment: CDR1 VENAVY and CDR2 YDSYNSRV. The CDR3 has 13 amino acids. The CDR3 reads CTTWDGGDWIKTF. In DNA form, the CDR3 reads TGTACCACCTGGGATGGGGGTGATTGGATCAAGACGTTT.

This clone has just one count. This specimen includes other DNA sequences encoding the same CDR3. The chain links TRGV2 to TRGJP1. From germline, CDR1 is EGSNGY and CDR2 YDSYNSKV. V shed 10 bases and J 4 bases; nucleotides not matched to a gene: 18. The length of the CDR3 is 16 residues. Written as DNA, the CDR3 is TGTGCCACTTTGGGACGGGCGGGCGTCACTGGTTGGTTCAAGATATTT. Translating gives CATLGRAGVTGWFKIF.

This clone showed up just once. Other DNA sequences in the same sample also yield this CDR3. The V gene is TRGV10, the J gene TRGJ1 or TRGJ2. TRGV10 carries the ORF label, with uncertain function. With 8 bases clipped from V and 10 bases from J, the junction kept 12 bases outside the gene matches. The CDR3 is made up of 12 amino acids. The CDR3 DNA reads as TGTGCTGCGTGGGATTGGGTTATAAAGAAACTCTTT. Protein sequence: CAAWDWVIKKLF.

This clone was detected a few times. This DNA's translation and the protein TCRdb lists, from a much larger clone, do not match at residue 8, likely due to a read error; the protein shown is translated from the DNA. V is TRGV8 and J is TRGJP2. V shed 3 bases and J 9 bases; nucleotides not matched to a gene: 7. Per germline, CDR1 VENAVY and CDR2 YDSYNSRV. CDR3 length equals 13 residues. For the CDR3, the DNA is TGTGCCACCTGGGATGGGGGGTATTGGATCAAGACGTTT. Translated, it gives CATWDGGYWIKTF.

The V call is TRGV4, the J call TRGJ1 or TRGJ2. Germline values: CDR1 EGSTGY, CDR2 YDSYTSSV. The trim removed 4 bases at V and 9 bases at J, leaving 12 bases unmatched. There are 13 residues in the CDR3. In DNA, the CDR3 is TGTGCCACCTGGGACCGGGAGGGGACTAAGAAACTCTTT. Encoded protein: CATWDREGTKKLF.

This chain connects TRGV9 to TRGJ1 or TRGJ2. Germline V gene data show CDR1 as GITISATS and CDR2 as ISYDGTV (reference sequence). The CDR3 covers 12 residues. The V segment lost 2 bases and the J segment 10 bases; nucleotides outside the gene matches: 8. The CDR3 protein is CALWEGAMKKLF. Here the CDR3 DNA reads TGTGCCTTGTGGGAGGGTGCGATGAAGAAACTCTTT.

This clone is termed hyperexpanded (1% or more). The gene calls are TRGV2 and TRGJP2. Germline CDR1 reads EGSNGY; CDR2 reads YDSYNSKV. The length of the CDR3 is 15 residues. V was clipped by 0 bases and J by 3 bases; unmatched bases: 4. The CDR3 DNA is TGTGCCACCTGGGACGGGCGCGGTAGTGATTGGATCAAGACGTTT. It yields the protein CATWDGRGSDWIKTF.

The chain employs TRGV2 and TRGJ1 or TRGJ2. V lost 0 bases, J lost 4 bases, and 12 bases stayed unmatched. Germline CDR1 EGSNGY, CDR2 YDSYNSKV. CDR3 length equals 16 residues. Written as DNA, the CDR3 is TGTGCCACCTGGGACGGGCCTAAAAAGAGGTATTATAAGAAACTCTTT. This codes for CATWDGPKKRYYKKLF.

In this sample, this clone is hyperexpanded. The CDR3 sequence: CATWDRFKKLF. The CDR3 DNA is TGTGCCACCTGGGACAGGTTTAAGAAACTCTTT. V is TRGV3 and J is TRGJ1 or TRGJ2. Trimming took 0 bases from V and 9 from J; bases not matched to a gene: 2. The germline CDR1 and CDR2 sequences are VTNTFY and YDVSTARD (reference sequence). CDR3 size: 11 residues.

This sequence joins TRGV2 and TRGJ1 or TRGJ2. In germline, CDR1 is EGSNGY, CDR2 YDSYNSKV. The CDR3 is made up of 12 amino acids. The CDR3 region is CAAGTGIREKLF. For the CDR3, the DNA is TGTGCAGCTGGGACGGGGATTCGTGAGAAACTCTTT.

The chain couples TRGV11 to TRGJP1. TRGV11 is classed as an ORF, of uncertain function. The CDR3 consists of 16 residues. Trimming at V came to 3 bases and at J to 0 bases, leaving 4 bases not matched to a gene. This CDR3 is CACWIRVYTTGWFKIF. The CDR3 DNA is TGTGCCTGCTGGATTAGGGTCTATACCACTGGTTGGTTCAAGATATTT.

This clone turned up a few times. The chain is built from TRGV2 and TRGJ1 or TRGJ2. Per the germline V gene, CDR1 is EGSNGY and CDR2 is YDSYNSKV. The CDR3 runs to 16 residues. V was clipped by 0 bases and J by 0 bases; unmatched bases: 8. The CDR3 protein is CATWDGPGANYYKKLF. CDR3 bases: TGTGCCACCTGGGACGGGCCGGGGGCGAATTATTATAAGAAACTCTTT.

Concerning this clone itself: The protein held in TCRdb is that of a much larger clone and does not match this DNA's translation at residue 10, likely because of a read error; the protein shown is translated from the DNA. The chain joins TRGV10 to TRGJP1. TRGV10 is known as an ORF, though its function is uncertain. CDR3 length: 13 residues. CDR3 sequence: CAAWGHTGWLKIF. CDR3 sequence (DNA): TGTGCTGCGTGGGGCCACACTGGTTGGCTCAAGATATTT.